The subject of this entry is one TCR beta chain. What it recognizes is unknown. Generated by immunoSEQ multiplex PCR, the TCRdb table keeps only in-frame clones and is missing some. The data show 55,000 to 70,000 clones, with around 83% seen just once and 4.7% held by the top ten. The data are from a study of OX40 agonist ivuxolimab in advanced cancers. Study results and caveats: In general, CD8+ T cells held more expanded clones than CD4+ did, on average.

V was pared by 1 base and J by 8 bases, with 21 bases between. CDR1 SGHTA and CDR2 FQGNSA come from the germline V gene. The CDR3 covers 17 residues. This TCR came from an adult with an advanced solid tumor such as melanoma, head and neck, liver or kidney cancer. Material: CD4+ or CD8+ T cells sorted from blood, obtained in a trial of the OX40 agonist ivuxolimab. The rearrangement joins TRBV7-2 to TRBJ2-1; D possibly uses TRBD1 or TRBD2 (5 bases each). In nucleotides, the CDR3 is TGTGCCAGCAGCTTAGGAGCTTGGGGACCCCGTCCCGATGAGCAGTTCTTC. This encodes CASSLGAWGPRPDEQFF.